The 19 T cell receptor beta chains listed next were all sequenced from one sample in a study of early stage breast cancer tumors. Sequenced by immunoSEQ multiplex PCR; TCRdb stores in-frame clones only, minus some. The profile shows about 30,000 clones, around three quarters of them singletons. The sequencing sample was made of blood. The receptors were gathered from a person aged 50 to 59 with breast cancer.

This chain uses TRBV19 with TRBJ2-3; D call uncertain. The CDR3 has 12 residues. Trimming took 5 bases from V and 7 from J, leaving 10 bases between them. CDR1 and CDR2 (germline): LNHDA, SQIVND (reference sequence). CDR3 DNA sequence: TGTGCCAGTAGTGGCCTCACTTATACGCAGTATTTT. This codes for CASSGLTYTQYF.

This clone has just a few counts. The gene calls are TRBV2 and TRBJ1-2; TRBD1 aligns across 7 bases. V was pared by 0 bases and J by 4 bases, with 5 bases of the junction left unmatched. Germline V CDR1 and CDR2: SNHLY, FYNNEI. The CDR3 is made up of 15 amino acids. This CDR3 reads CASSEAAGGGYGYTF. The CDR3 DNA reads TGTGCCAGCAGTGAAGCGGCAGGGGGAGGCTATGGCTACACCTTC.

A few counts support this clone. V and J are TRBV2 and TRBJ1-4, with 7 bases that match TRBD1. V lost 4 bases and J lost 3; bases outside the gene matches: 14. The CDR3 contains 18 residues. Germline CDR1 SNHLY, CDR2 FYNNEI. CDR3 sequence: CASSVSRGIVTANEKLFF. The CDR3 DNA reads TGTGCCAGCAGTGTGAGCAGGGGGATAGTGACGGCTAATGAAAAACTGTTTTTT.

The chain combines TRBV6-5 with TRBJ1-1, with 10 bases identical to TRBD1. Per the germline V gene, CDR1 is MNHEY and CDR2 is SVGAGI. J gave up 1 base and V 4 bases, and 6 bases lay outside the gene matches. This CDR3 has 16 amino acids. The CDR3 loop reads CASSSHWTGGNTEAFF. The CDR3 DNA reads as TGTGCCAGCAGTTCTCACTGGACAGGGGGGAACACTGAAGCTTTCTTT.

The rearrangement uses TRBV7-9 and TRBJ2-7; TRBD2 might be the D (5 bases). The CDR3 spans 14 residues. The V and J ends lost 2 bases and 0 bases respectively, with 8 bases between them. Germline values: CDR1 SEHNR, CDR2 FQNEAQ (reference sequence). In nucleotides, the CDR3 is TGTGCCAGCAGCTTAACCGGGGACTCCTACGAGCAGTACTTC. Translation: CASSLTGDSYEQYF.

V is TRBV2 and J is TRBJ1-5, with TRBD1 matching over 7 bases. This CDR3 has 15 amino acids. The V gene end was trimmed by 6 bases and the J gene end by 2 bases; junction bases not matched to a gene: 7. Germline V lookup: CDR1 SNHLY, CDR2 FYNNEI. CDR3 residues: CASRVTGDGNQPQHF. CDR3 bases: TGTGCCAGCAGAGTTACAGGGGATGGCAATCAGCCCCAGCATTTT.

The V call is TRBV27, the J call TRBJ2-6; a possible D gene is TRBD1 (6 bases). From germline, CDR1 is MNHEY and CDR2 SMNVEV (reference sequence). V lost 2 bases and J 7 bases, leaving 12 bases between the germline ends. The CDR3 is 15 residues long. CDR3 region: CASSLEQGGANVLTF. The DNA for the CDR3 is TGTGCCAGCAGTTTAGAACAGGGCGGAGCCAACGTCCTGACTTTC.

CDR3 protein: CASSHRDRSLINYYEQYF. As DNA, the CDR3 is TGTGCCAGCAGCCATCGTGACAGAAGTCTAATAAATTACTACGAGCAGTACTTC. The chain couples TRBV27 to TRBJ2-7, with a possible D match to TRBD1 (5 bases). V lost 6 bases and J 3 bases, leaving 27 bases between the germline ends. CDR3 length: 18 amino acids. In germline, CDR1 is MNHEY, CDR2 SMNVEV (reference sequence).

The chain uses TRBV7-8 and TRBJ2-2, with 8 bases that match TRBD2. Germline V lookup: CDR1 SGHVS, CDR2 FQNEAQ. There are 19 residues in the CDR3. J gave up 3 bases and V 2 bases, and 14 bases lay outside the gene matches. CDR3 coding DNA: TGTGCCAGCAGCTTACTGCTAGCGGGTGCCCGCGGTGACACCGGGGAGCTGTTTTTT. It translates to CASSLLLAGARGDTGELFF.

The J gene is TRBJ2-2, the V gene TRBV6-4; D is unclear. The V gene's germline CDR1 is MRHNA and CDR2 SNTAGT. The CDR3 runs to 16 residues. V was cut by 3 bases and J by 0 bases, with 11 bases left in between. CDR3 protein: CASSESVRSNTGELFF. DNA of the CDR3: TGTGCCAGCAGTGAGAGTGTCAGATCGAACACCGGGGAGCTGTTTTTT.

A few counts support this clone. The chain employs TRBV28 and TRBJ1-5; unclear D gene. The CDR3 extends over 12 amino acids. Germline V gene lookup returns CDR1 MDHEN and CDR2 SYDVKM. Trimming took 4 bases from V and 5 from J, leaving 6 bases between them. CDR3 DNA sequence: TGTGCCAGCAGTTCTCTGGATCAGCCCCAGCATTTT. This sequence encodes CASSSLDQPQHF. The entire variable domain, with the rest obtained from reference TRBV28 and TRBJ1-5, is as follows: DVKVTQSSRYLVKRTGEKVFLECVQDMDHENMFWYRQDPGLGLRLIYFSYDVKMKEKGDIPEGYSVSREKKERFSLILESASTNQTSMYLCASSSLDQPQHFGDGTRLSIL.

The chain couples TRBV19 to TRBJ2-3; D might be TRBD1 or TRBD2, each matching 7 bases. The germline gives CDR1 LNHDA, CDR2 SQIVND (reference sequence). Trimming removed 6 bases from V and 2 bases from J, with 18 bases in between. This CDR3 has 16 amino acids. The CDR3 region has the DNA TGTGCCAGTAGCCGAAGGGGGCTAGCGGCCACAGATACGCAGTATTTT. As protein: CASSRRGLAATDTQYF.

The chain couples TRBV7-2 to TRBJ2-7; 10 nucleotides agree with TRBD2. Per germline, CDR1 SGHTA and CDR2 FQGNSA. Trimming took 5 bases from V and 0 from J; bases not matched to a gene: 7. The CDR3 covers 16 residues. The CDR3 sequence: CASSPSSGRSSYEQYF. CDR3 DNA sequence: TGTGCCAGCAGCCCGTCTAGCGGGAGAAGCTCCTACGAGCAGTACTTC.

This clone was observed a few times. The chain carries TRBV4-1 and TRBJ2-2; unclear D gene. Germline assignment: CDR1 MGHRA and CDR2 YSYEKL. CDR3 length equals 12 residues. Trimming stripped 1 base from V and 11 bases from J, with 8 bases between. CDR3 amino acids: CASSQGASELFF. As DNA, the CDR3 is TGCGCCAGCAGCCAAGGGGCCAGTGAGCTGTTTTTT.

This clone was seen just once. V is TRBV4-1 and J is TRBJ2-7, with TRBD2 matching over 7 bases. The germline CDR1 and CDR2 sequences are MGHRA and YSYEKL. The V gene end was trimmed by 1 base and the J gene end by 2 bases; junction bases not matched to a gene: 8. This CDR3 region has 16 residues. The CDR3 DNA is TGCGCCAGCAGCCAAGTCGCAGCGGGGCCCGCCTACGAGCAGTACTTC. It is translated as CASSQVAAGPAYEQYF.

The chain couples TRBV9 to TRBJ2-3; 8 bases align to TRBD1. CDR1 SGDLS and CDR2 YYNGEE come from the germline V gene. V lost 4 bases, J lost 0 bases, and 19 bases stayed unmatched. The CDR3 has 20 amino acids. The CDR3 here is CASSPRGRTGSGYSTDTQYF. Here the CDR3 DNA reads TGTGCCAGCAGCCCCCGGGGCCGGACAGGGAGCGGGTATAGCACAGATACGCAGTATTTT.

This clone has just a few counts. The chain links TRBV2 to TRBJ2-7, with D hard to call. V was trimmed by 6 bases and J by 2 bases, leaving 2 bases between them. The germline V gene has CDR1 SNHLY and CDR2 FYNNEI. The CDR3 runs to 10 residues. The CDR3 nucleotides read TGTGCCAGCAGGCCCTACGAGCAGTACTTC. This sequence encodes CASRPYEQYF. Looking up the rest from reference TRBV2 and TRBJ2-7 gives the full variable domain: EPEVTQTPSHQVTQMGQEVILRCVPISNHLYFYWYRQILGQKVEFLVSFYNNEISEKSEIFDDQFSVERPDGSNFTLKIRSTKLEDSAMYFCASRPYEQYFGPGTRLTVT.

This sequence joins TRBV14 and TRBJ2-1; 8 nucleotides line up with TRBD2. Per germline, CDR1 SGHDN and CDR2 FVKESK. V dropped 5 bases and J dropped 3; count of bases not matched to a gene: 9. The CDR3 extends over 16 amino acids. CDR3 nucleotides: TGTGCCAGCAGCGAAGGGGCTAGCGGGCACTACAATGAGCAGTTCTTC. Translated, it gives CASSEGASGHYNEQFF.

The chain joins TRBV6-1 to TRBJ1-2, with 10 bases matching TRBD1. Looked up from germline, CDR1 is MNHNS and CDR2 is SASEGT. V lost 0 bases, J lost 7 bases, and 2 bases stayed unmatched. This CDR3 spans 14 amino acids. The CDR3 DNA follows: TGTGCCAGCAGTGAAGCGGGACAGGGGATTGGCTACACCTTC. Encoded protein: CASSEAGQGIGYTF.